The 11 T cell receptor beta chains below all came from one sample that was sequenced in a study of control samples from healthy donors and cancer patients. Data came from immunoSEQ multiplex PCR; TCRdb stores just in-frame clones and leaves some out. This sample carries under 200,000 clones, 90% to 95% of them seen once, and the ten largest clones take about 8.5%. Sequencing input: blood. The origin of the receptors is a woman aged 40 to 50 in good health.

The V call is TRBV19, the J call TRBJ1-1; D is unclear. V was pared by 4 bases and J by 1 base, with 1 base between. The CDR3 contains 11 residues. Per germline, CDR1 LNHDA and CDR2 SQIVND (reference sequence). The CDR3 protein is CASSKNTEAFF. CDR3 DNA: TGTGCCAGTAGTAAGAACACTGAAGCTTTCTTT.

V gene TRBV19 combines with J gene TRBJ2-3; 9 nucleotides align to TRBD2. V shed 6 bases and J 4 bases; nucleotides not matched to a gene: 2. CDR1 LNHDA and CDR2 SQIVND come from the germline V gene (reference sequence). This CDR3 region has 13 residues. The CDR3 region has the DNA TGTGCCAGTAGGCGGGGGGGGGCAGATACGCAGTATTTT. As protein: CASRRGGADTQYF.

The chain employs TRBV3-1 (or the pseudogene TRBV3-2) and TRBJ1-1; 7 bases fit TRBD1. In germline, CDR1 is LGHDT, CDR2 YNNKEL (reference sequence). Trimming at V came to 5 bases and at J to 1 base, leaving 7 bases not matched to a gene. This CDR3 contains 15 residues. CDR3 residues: CASSSRDSKNTEAFF. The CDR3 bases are TGTGCCAGCAGCTCCCGGGACAGTAAGAACACTGAAGCTTTCTTT.

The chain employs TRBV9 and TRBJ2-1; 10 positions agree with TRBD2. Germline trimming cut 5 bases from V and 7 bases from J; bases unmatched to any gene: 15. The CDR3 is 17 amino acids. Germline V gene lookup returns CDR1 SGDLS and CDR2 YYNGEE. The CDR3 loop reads CASREQKREGKRNEQFF. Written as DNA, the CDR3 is TGTGCCAGCAGGGAGCAGAAGCGGGAGGGGAAGAGGAATGAGCAGTTCTTC. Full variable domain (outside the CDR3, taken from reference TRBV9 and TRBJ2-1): DSGVTQTPKHLITATGQRVTLRCSPRSGDLSVYWYQQSLDQGLQFLIQYYNGEERAKGNILERFSAQQFPDLHSELNLSSLELGDSALYFCASREQKREGKRNEQFFGPGTRLTVL.

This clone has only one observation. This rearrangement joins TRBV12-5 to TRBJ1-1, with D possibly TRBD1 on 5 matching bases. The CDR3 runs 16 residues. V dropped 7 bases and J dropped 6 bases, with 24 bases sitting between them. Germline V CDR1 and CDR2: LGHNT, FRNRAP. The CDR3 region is CASALWLQGPGAEAFF. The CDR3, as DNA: TGTGCTAGTGCCCTGTGGCTTCAGGGCCCGGGGGCTGAAGCTTTCTTT.

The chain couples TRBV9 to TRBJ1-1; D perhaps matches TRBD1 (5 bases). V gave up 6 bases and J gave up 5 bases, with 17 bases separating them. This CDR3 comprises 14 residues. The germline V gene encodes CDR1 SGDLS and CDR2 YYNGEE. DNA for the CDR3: TGTGCCAGCAATCGTGGGGCGTCGGGGACTGAAGCTTTCTTT. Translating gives CASNRGASGTEAFF.

CDR3 DNA: TGTGCCAGCAGTGAATATACGAACCTGAACACTGAAGCTTTCTTT. Its translation is CASSEYTNLNTEAFF. The chain couples TRBV6-1 to TRBJ1-1, with no clear D. The CDR3 has 15 amino acids. The germline V gene encodes CDR1 MNHNS and CDR2 SASEGT. V gave up 2 bases and J gave up 0 bases, with 10 bases separating them.

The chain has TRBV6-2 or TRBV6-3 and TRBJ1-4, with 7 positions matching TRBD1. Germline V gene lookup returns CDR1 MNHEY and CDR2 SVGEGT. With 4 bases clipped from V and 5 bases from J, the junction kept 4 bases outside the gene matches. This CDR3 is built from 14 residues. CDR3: CASSSRGLNEKLFF. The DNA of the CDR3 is TGTGCCAGCAGTTCGAGGGGGCTGAATGAAAAACTGTTTTTT.

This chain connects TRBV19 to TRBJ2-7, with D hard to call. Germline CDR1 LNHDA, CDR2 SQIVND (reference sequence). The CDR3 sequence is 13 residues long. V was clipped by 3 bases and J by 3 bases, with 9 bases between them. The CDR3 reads CASSMGLVYEQYF. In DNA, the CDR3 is TGTGCCAGTAGTATGGGCCTCGTCTACGAGCAGTACTTC.

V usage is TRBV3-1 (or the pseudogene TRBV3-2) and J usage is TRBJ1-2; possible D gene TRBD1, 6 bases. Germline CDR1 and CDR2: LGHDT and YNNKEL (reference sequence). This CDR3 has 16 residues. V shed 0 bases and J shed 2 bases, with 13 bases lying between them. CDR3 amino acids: CASSQDLGRGNYGYTF. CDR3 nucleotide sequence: TGTGCCAGCAGCCAAGATCTAGGCAGGGGAAACTATGGCTACACCTTC.

DNA of the CDR3: TGTGCCAGCAGTTTATCGCTAGCGGGAGGCGGGGAGCTGTTTTTT. It codes for CASSLSLAGGGELFF. The gene calls are TRBV27 and TRBJ2-2; 11 nucleotides line up with TRBD2. Germline V gives CDR1 MNHEY, CDR2 SMNVEV (reference sequence). The J segment lost 7 bases and the V segment lost 0 bases, leaving 1 base of the junction unmatched. The CDR3 has 15 amino acids.